These 8 T cell receptor beta chains share one sample of origin, sequenced in a study of T cells after yellow fever vaccination. TCRdb re-called the 5' RACE reads through MiXCR, storing one row per CDR3 protein. The data hold under 350,000 distinct CDR3 sequences, with roughly 3.9% observed a single time. The sequencing used PBMCs, collected 5 days after the yellow fever booster vaccination. The source is a man aged 18 to 30 who received the YFV17D yellow fever vaccine.

This chain joins TRBV20-1 and TRBJ1-2; D might be TRBD1 (6 bases). Germline V gene sequence: CDR1 DFQATT, CDR2 SNEGSKA (reference sequence). This CDR3 region has 13 residues. V was trimmed by 5 bases and J by 3 bases, leaving 13 bases between them. The CDR3 reads CSARDTLYYGYTF. Here the CDR3 DNA reads TGCAGTGCTCGGGACACCCTTTACTATGGCTACACCTTC.

Regarding this clonotype: The junction and the germline gene differ at one end; a read error may be behind it. This chain connects TRBV3-1 to TRBJ2-4; 7 bases agree with TRBD1. Germline loops: CDR1 LGHDT, CDR2 YNNKEL (reference sequence). CDR3 length equals 15 residues. The CDR3 nucleotides are TGTGCCAGCAGCTATTTGGGGACAGAGAAAATCATTCAGTACTTC. As protein: CASSYLGTEKIIQYF.

The table lists this clonotype with many counts. The chain joins TRBV20-1 to TRBJ1-1, with TRBD1 matching 10 bases. This CDR3 comprises 14 residues. Trimming cost V 6 bases and J 4 bases; bases outside gene matches: 8. Germline V gene sequence: CDR1 DFQATT, CDR2 SNEGSKA (reference sequence). CDR3 coding DNA: TGCAGTGCGAGGACAGGGGGTACAGCCACTGAAGCTTTCTTT. This codes for CSARTGGTATEAFF.

V and J are TRBV10-3 and TRBJ2-7, with D maybe TRBD2 (6 bases). Germline CDR1 reads ENHRY; CDR2 reads SYGVKD. The CDR3 loop spans 14 amino acids. Trimming pared 4 bases from V and 6 bases from J, leaving 16 bases between. CDR3 sequence (DNA): TGTGCCATCAGTGTTGCGGGGCCGGGGACCGAGCAGTACGTC. Translation gives CAISVAGPGTEQYV.

The chain links TRBV20-1 to TRBJ1-2; a possible D gene is TRBD1 (5 bases). The CDR3 sequence is 13 residues long. Germline assignment: CDR1 DFQATT and CDR2 SNEGSKA (reference sequence). The V and J ends lost 1 base and 3 bases respectively, with 9 bases between them. The CDR3 loop is CSARAWGHYGYTF. The CDR3 coding sequence is TGCAGTGCTAGAGCTTGGGGCCACTATGGCTACACCTTC.

V usage is TRBV18 and J usage is TRBJ2-3; 12 bases agree with TRBD2. Germline loops: CDR1 KGHSH, CDR2 LQKENI. CDR3 length: 15 residues. After removal of 0 bases from V and 5 bases from J, the junction contained 0 bases not matched to a gene. DNA of the CDR3: TGTGCCAGCTCACCACCGGGACTAGCGGGAGATACGCAGTATTTT. Its translation: CASSPPGLAGDTQYF. Looking up the rest from reference TRBV18 and TRBJ2-3 gives the full variable domain: NAGVMQNPRHLVRRRGQEARLRCSPMKGHSHVYWYRQLPEEGLKFMVYLQKENIIDESGMPKERFSAEFPKEGPSILRIQQVVRGDSAAYFCASSPPGLAGDTQYFGPGTRLTVL.

The chain links TRBV13 to TRBJ2-7; D perhaps matches TRBD2 (6 bases). Per the germline V gene, CDR1 is PRHDT and CDR2 is FYEKMQ (reference sequence). This CDR3 has 19 residues. V lost 3 bases to trimming and J lost 4 bases, with 28 bases between them. This chain's CDR3 is CASSFWSCGARWCSYEQYF. DNA for the CDR3: TGTGCCAGCAGCTTCTGGTCGTGCGGGGCCCGGTGGTGTTCATACGAGCAGTACTTC. Drawing the rest from reference TRBV13 and TRBJ2-7, the complete variable domain is AAGVIQSPRHLIKEKRETATLKCYPIPRHDTVYWYQQGPGQDPQFLISFYEKMQSDKGSIPDRFSAQQFSDYHSELNMSSLELGDSALYFCASSFWSCGARWCSYEQYFGPGTRLTVT.

The V and J genes are TRBV14 and TRBJ1-1; TRBD1 matches at 7 bases. Germline CDR1 is SGHDN and CDR2 is FVKESK. After removal of 0 bases from V and 5 bases from J, the junction contained 9 bases not matched to a gene. The CDR3 runs to 16 residues. CDR3 residues: CASSQDVGSGQTEAFF. CDR3 nucleotides: TGTGCCAGCAGCCAAGATGTCGGGTCGGGACAGACTGAAGCTTTCTTT.